These 9 T cell receptor beta chains originate from one sample sequenced in a study of blood T cell repertoires in COVID-19. TCRdb keeps only in-frame clones here, not all; method: immunoSEQ multiplex PCR. The sample contains more than 75,000 clones, around 88% of which appear only once. The material sequenced was peripheral blood. The receptors were gathered from an elderly man with active or convalescent COVID-19.

The rearrangement links TRBV14 to TRBJ2-5; D is unresolved. Germline V gene sequence: CDR1 SGHDN, CDR2 FVKESK. The CDR3 totals 13 residues. V shed 1 base and J shed 5 bases, with 8 bases lying between them. CDR3 nucleotides: TGTGCCAGCAGCCAAGGTCCCCTCGAGACCCAGTACTTC. It codes for CASSQGPLETQYF.

This clone was picked up one time. The chain links TRBV10-3 to TRBJ1-3; no definite D call. Germline V gene sequence: CDR1 ENHRY, CDR2 SYGVKD. The germline V and J ends were trimmed by 2 bases and 0 bases, with 11 bases remaining between them. The CDR3 is 16 amino acids. The CDR3 DNA reads as TGTGCCATCAGTGAGGAGGCCACCCACTCTGGAAACACCATATATTTT. As protein: CAISEEATHSGNTIYF.

This clone has a handful of counts. Here the CDR3 DNA reads TGTGCCACCAAGGGGGAGTTACTATCACGGGACTATGGCTACACCTTC. This codes for CATKGELLSRDYGYTF. The V call is TRBV10-3, the J call TRBJ1-2, with D possibly matching TRBD1 (6 bases). This CDR3 contains 16 residues. The V gene lost 10 bases and the J gene lost 3 bases, with 24 bases spanning the gap. Germline lookup yields CDR1 ENHRY and CDR2 SYGVKD.

V and J are TRBV6-5 and TRBJ2-5, with 7 positions matching TRBD1. Per the germline V gene, CDR1 is MNHEY and CDR2 is SVGAGI. With V trimmed by 2 bases and J by 1 base, 4 bases remained unmatched. This CDR3 is built from 15 residues. In DNA form, the CDR3 reads TGTGCCAGCAGTTACCGAGGACAGGTCCAAGAGACCCAGTACTTC. Its protein product is CASSYRGQVQETQYF.

The V gene is TRBV5-1, the J gene TRBJ2-1, with 7 bases identical to TRBD1. In germline, CDR1 is SGHRS, CDR2 YFSETQ. Unmatched junction bases numbered 16, after V lost 5 bases and J lost 8 bases. This CDR3 has 16 amino acids. This CDR3 reads CASSSRRGGQGDEQFF. CDR3 nucleotides: TGCGCCAGCAGTTCCCGCCGGGGTGGCCAGGGGGATGAGCAGTTCTTC.

This chain links TRBV6-7 with TRBJ2-2, with no clear D. TRBV6-7 is identified as an open reading frame with a role that is uncertain. V shed 0 bases and J shed 6 bases, with 14 bases lying between them. CDR3 length equals 16 residues. The CDR3 loop is CASSYSRGSLPGELFF. For the CDR3, the DNA is TGTGCCAGCAGTTACTCGAGAGGTTCGCTACCCGGGGAGCTGTTTTTT.

This clone was counted a single time. The V call is TRBV7-2, the J call TRBJ2-3; weak D call: TRBD2 (6 bases). From germline, CDR1 is SGHTA and CDR2 FQGNSA. This CDR3 is built from 16 residues. The V and J ends lost 5 bases and 2 bases respectively, with 17 bases between them. In DNA, the CDR3 is TGTGCCAGCAGCCCGTCCGCGGCGGGACTCACAGATACGCAGTATTTT. Amino acid sequence: CASSPSAAGLTDTQYF.

This clone was seen more than once but under ten times. The CDR3: CASSDSEEYGELFF. Here the CDR3 DNA reads TGTGCCAGCAGTGACTCGGAGGAGTACGGGGAGCTGTTTTTT. The chain uses TRBV6-4 and TRBJ2-2; D perhaps matches TRBD2 (5 bases). Germline V gene lookup returns CDR1 MRHNA and CDR2 SNTAGT. Trimming stripped 0 bases from V and 7 bases from J, with 9 bases between. The CDR3 length is 14 residues.

The chain has TRBV2 and TRBJ2-5; D ambiguous. CDR3 length equals 12 residues. Germline V CDR1 and CDR2: SNHLY, FYNNEI. V was pared by 6 bases and J by 5 bases, with 10 bases between. The CDR3 loop reads CASRKSVETQYF. In nucleotides, the CDR3 is TGTGCCAGCAGGAAATCGGTTGAGACCCAGTACTTC.